The present T cell receptor (beta chain) was sequenced within a study of tumor and adjacent non-tumor tissue in lung cancer. No cell sorting was done before RNA was extracted from the tissue. Distant lung tissue was collected more than 3 cm away from the tumor edge. About this clonotype itself: The antigen is not known. A junction boundary mismatches the germline segment, possibly from a read error.

The library came from three nested PCR rounds adapted from ARM-PCR protocols. Using its own MiXCR run on the multiplex PCR reads, TCRdb lists one record per CDR3 protein. The sample has roughly 48,000 distinct CDR3 sequences, under 75% seen once. Findings and limits, study-wide: Shorter survival was associated with higher TCR diversity in tumors. TCR diversity was significantly greater in tumor than normal lung tissue.

The length of the CDR3 is 14 residues. The germline gives CDR1 MDHEN, CDR2 SYDVKM. Material: distant non-tumor lung tissue. The chain links TRBV28 to TRBJ2-1; 14 bases agree with TRBD2. This TCR derives from a woman between 65 and 79 years old with non-small cell lung cancer. The CDR3 sequence is CASSGTSGSREQSF. The CDR3 DNA follows: TGTGCCAGCTCCGGGACTAGCGGGAGTAGAGAGCAGTCCTTC.